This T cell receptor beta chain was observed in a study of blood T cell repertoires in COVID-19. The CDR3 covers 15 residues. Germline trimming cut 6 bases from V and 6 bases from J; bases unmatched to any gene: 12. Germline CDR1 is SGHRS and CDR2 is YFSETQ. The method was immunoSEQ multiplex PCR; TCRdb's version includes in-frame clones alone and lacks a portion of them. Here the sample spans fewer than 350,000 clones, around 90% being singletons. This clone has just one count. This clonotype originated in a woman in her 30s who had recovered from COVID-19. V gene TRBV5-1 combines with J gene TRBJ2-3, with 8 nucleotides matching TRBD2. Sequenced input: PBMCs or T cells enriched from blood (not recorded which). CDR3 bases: TGCGCCAGCACCTCGGGGGGGCACAAGTCGGATACGCAGTATTTT. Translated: CASTSGGHKSDTQYF.